This TCR beta chain comes out of a study of blood T cells in healthy people across ages. With regard to this clonotype: Its target is not known.

Study-wide results and limits: Because donor CMV status was unknown, expanded clonotype changes were possibly confounded.

The germline gives CDR1 SGHVS, CDR2 FQNEAQ. Trimming took 4 bases from V and 2 from J; bases not matched to a gene: 16. The CDR3 sequence is 18 residues long. The use of a sample-barcoded 5' primer and a J-beta primer mix characterized a second PCR of roughly 7 to 12 cycles. TCRdb passed the 5' RACE reads through MiXCR, listing each CDR3 protein once. The repertoire holds about 670,000 distinct CDR3 sequences, with 35% to 50% as singletons. The origin of this receptor is a man at least 80 years old in good health. The genes are TRBV7-8 and TRBJ2-7; TRBD2 aligns across 8 bases. The specimen sequenced was blood. The DNA for the CDR3 is TGTGCCAGCAGCTCCTTCCCGGGACTCACTAGCGGTACCTACGAGCAGTACTTC. This gives the protein CASSSFPGLTSGTYEQYF. Based on the CDR3 plus reference TRBV7-8 and TRBJ2-7, the full variable domain is GAGVSQSPRYKVAKRGQDVALRCDPISGHVSLFWYQQALGQGPEFLTYFQNEAQLDKSGLPSDRFFAERPEGSVSTLKIQRTQQEDSAVYLCASSSFPGLTSGTYEQYFGPGTRLTVT.